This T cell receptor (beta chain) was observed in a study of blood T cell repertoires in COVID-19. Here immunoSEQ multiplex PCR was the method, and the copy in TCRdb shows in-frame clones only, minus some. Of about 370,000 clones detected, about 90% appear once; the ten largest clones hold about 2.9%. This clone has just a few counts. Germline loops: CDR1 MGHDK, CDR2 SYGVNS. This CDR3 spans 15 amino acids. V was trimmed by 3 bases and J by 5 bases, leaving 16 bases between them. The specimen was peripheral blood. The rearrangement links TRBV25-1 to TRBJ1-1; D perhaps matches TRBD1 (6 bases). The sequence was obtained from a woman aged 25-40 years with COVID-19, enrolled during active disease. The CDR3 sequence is CASSDLRDKRTEAFF. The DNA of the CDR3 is TGTGCCAGCAGTGATCTCCGGGACAAACGGACTGAAGCTTTCTTT.